This paragraph covers one T cell receptor (beta chain) sequence. V lost 3 bases and J lost 5; bases outside the gene matches: 8. Germline V gene lookup returns CDR1 MNHNS and CDR2 SASEGT. CDR3 length: 15 amino acids. Methods used by the authors: Reference gene primer amplification yielded estimated nucleated cell counts. Sequencing was performed with immunoSEQ multiplex PCR; in TCRdb, only in-frame clones are kept and a portion is missing. Clone size and the V and J calls come from that table; the DNA yielded D and trimming. The sample yields roughly 150,000 clones, just under 80% seen once. The data are from a study of blood T cell repertoires in COVID-19. About the study: Material from acute and convalescent COVID-19 was sourced from the United States, Italy and Spain. T cells, B-cell-depleted T cells, or PBMCs provided the cDNA or gDNA that served as material.

This clonotype originated in a woman at least 80 years old with acute or convalescent COVID-19. The chain combines TRBV6-1 with TRBJ2-3, with 7 bases fitting TRBD2. The sequencing sample was made of peripheral blood. CDR3 loop: CASSEAWEGGDTQYF. The CDR3 DNA reads TGTGCCAGCAGTGAGGCTTGGGAGGGTGGAGATACGCAGTATTTT.